Each of the 19 T cell receptor beta chains below was sequenced from the same sample in a study of blood T cell repertoires in COVID-19. The table came from immunoSEQ multiplex PCR; TCRdb's copy has only in-frame clones and leaves some out. The sample lists about 280,000 clones, 70% to 90% occurring once. The material sequenced was peripheral blood. The receptors derive from an older woman with acute or convalescent COVID-19.

This clone showed up just a few times. The V call is TRBV7-8, the J call TRBJ2-7, with D unresolved. Germline CDR1 reads SGHVS; CDR2 reads FQNEAQ. Between the trimmed V and J ends, which lost 1 base and 6 bases, there was a span of 19 bases. CDR3 length equals 16 residues. The CDR3 loop reads CASSLGQLGPLGEQYF. The CDR3 DNA is TGTGCCAGCAGCTTAGGGCAATTGGGCCCTCTCGGCGAGCAGTACTTC. Full variable domain (outside the CDR3, taken from reference TRBV7-8 and TRBJ2-7): GAGVSQSPRYKVAKRGQDVALRCDPISGHVSLFWYQQALGQGPEFLTYFQNEAQLDKSGLPSDRFFAERPEGSVSTLKIQRTQQEDSAVYLCASSLGQLGPLGEQYFGPGTRLTVT.

The chain combines TRBV7-3 with TRBJ1-1, with D possibly TRBD1 on 5 matching bases. The V gene lost 3 bases and the J gene lost 2 bases, with 7 bases spanning the gap. Germline CDR1 SGHTA, CDR2 FQGTGA. The CDR3 is 13 residues long. Here the CDR3 DNA reads TGTGCCAGCAGCTTCGGGGGAAACACTGAAGCTTTCTTT. Its translation is CASSFGGNTEAFF.

This clone occurred once. The chain has TRBV13 and TRBJ2-1; D unresolved. The CDR3 consists of 11 residues. V was clipped by 5 bases and J by 4 bases, with 3 bases between them. The V gene's germline CDR1 is PRHDT and CDR2 FYEKMQ (reference sequence). CDR3 loop: CASSQYNEQFF. CDR3 in DNA: TGTGCCAGCAGCCAGTACAATGAGCAGTTCTTC.

The rearrangement joins TRBV2 to TRBJ2-3; 8 positions match TRBD2. The CDR3 has 16 amino acids. CDR1 SNHLY and CDR2 FYNNEI come from the germline V gene. The trim removed 9 bases at V and 1 base at J, leaving 12 bases unmatched. CDR3 DNA: TGTGCCAGGGGGCGGGCGGCGGGAGGAGGCACAGATACGCAGTATTTT. This encodes CARGRAAGGGTDTQYF. The variable domain in full, completed from reference TRBV2 and TRBJ2-3, reads EPEVTQTPSHQVTQMGQEVILRCVPISNHLYFYWYRQILGQKVEFLVSFYNNEISEKSEIFDDQFSVERPDGSNFTLKIRSTKLEDSAMYFCARGRAAGGGTDTQYFGPGTRLTVL.

The chain uses TRBV4-1 and TRBJ2-2, with TRBD2 matching 9 bases. CDR3 size: 16 residues. V was clipped by 4 bases and J by 4 bases; unmatched bases: 7. Germline CDR1 MGHRA, CDR2 YSYEKL. The CDR3, as DNA: TGCGCCAGCAGCCCGGAACCGCGGGGGGGCACCGGGGAGCTGTTTTTT. It translates to CASSPEPRGGTGELFF.

The chain joins TRBV16 to TRBJ2-1; weak D call: TRBD2 (6 bases). V was pared by 4 bases and J by 13 bases, with 14 bases between. Germline V lookup: CDR1 KGHSY, CDR2 FQNENV. CDR3 size: 12 residues. The CDR3 coding sequence is TGTGCCAGCAGCCCACCCGCGGGATTCCAGTTCTTC. As protein: CASSPPAGFQFF.

This clone was seen a single time. The chain has TRBV7-9 and TRBJ2-5, with 9 bases matching TRBD2. J lost 2 bases, V lost 5 bases, and 6 bases had no gene match. The V gene's germline CDR1 is SEHNR and CDR2 FQNEAQ (reference sequence). This CDR3 contains 15 residues. CDR3 loop: CASSTGTSSQETQYF. The CDR3 DNA is TGTGCCAGCAGCACCGGGACTAGCTCTCAAGAGACCCAGTACTTC.

This chain uses TRBV18 with TRBJ1-1; 10 bases align to TRBD1. The germline gives CDR1 KGHSH, CDR2 LQKENI. After removal of 6 bases from V and 5 bases from J, the junction contained 6 bases not matched to a gene. CDR3 size: 14 residues. CDR3 residues: CASSGDRGRTEAFF. CDR3 nucleotide sequence: TGTGCCAGCTCGGGGGACAGGGGACGAACTGAAGCTTTCTTT.

Comment on this clone: At one of its ends the junction is not consistent with the germline gene, which may arise from a read error. This chain's CDR3 is CASTEARRVVF. The CDR3 coding sequence is TGTGCCAGCACGGAGGCACGCCGCGTGGTCTTC. This sequence joins TRBV2 and TRBJ2-1; TRBD2 might be the D (5 bases). Germline V gives CDR1 SNHLY, CDR2 FYNNEI. This CDR3 is built from 11 residues.

The CDR3 protein is CASTSGEGTEAFF. The DNA of the CDR3 is TGTGCCAGCACCTCAGGGGAAGGCACTGAAGCTTTCTTT. This chain links TRBV12-3 or TRBV12-4 with TRBJ1-1; weak D call: TRBD1 (6 bases). This CDR3 spans 13 amino acids. V lost 7 bases, J lost 4 bases, and 13 bases lay in between.

The CDR3 coding sequence is TGTGCCAGCAGCCTTACGGGAGGGGCCAATGAGCAGTTCTTC. It translates to CASSLTGGANEQFF. This sequence joins TRBV9 and TRBJ2-1, with 8 nucleotides matching TRBD2. The ends lost 4 bases at V and 6 bases at J; junction bases unmatched: 6. The CDR3 sequence is 14 residues long. CDR1 is SGDLS, CDR2 YYNGEE, per germline.

The V call is TRBV10-1, the J call TRBJ2-3, with 9 bases fitting TRBD2. CDR1 is WNHNN and CDR2 is SYGVQD in the germline V gene (reference sequence). The CDR3 is made up of 14 amino acids. Trimming took 5 bases from V and 2 from J; bases not matched to a gene: 2. CDR3: CASSIAGDTDTQYF. The DNA of the CDR3 is TGCGCCAGCAGTATAGCGGGGGACACAGATACGCAGTATTTT.

The V call is TRBV19, the J call TRBJ1-5, with a tentative D call TRBD1 (6 bases). Germline lookup yields CDR1 LNHDA and CDR2 SQIVND (reference sequence). V was trimmed by 8 bases and J by 6 bases, leaving 14 bases between them. The length of the CDR3 is 13 residues. CDR3 bases: TGTGCCAGTCACGTCAGGGGTGGTCAGCCCCAGCATTTT. Translation: CASHVRGGQPQHF.

V and J are TRBV20-1 and TRBJ2-1; TRBD1 is a possible D gene (5 bases). This CDR3 is built from 16 residues. Trimming took off 3 bases at V and 0 bases at J, with 15 bases between the two ends. CDR1 DFQATT and CDR2 SNEGSKA come from the germline V gene (reference sequence). This chain's CDR3 is CSASSRDSSSYNEQFF. CDR3 DNA sequence: TGCAGTGCTAGTAGCCGAGACAGCAGCTCCTACAATGAGCAGTTCTTC.

In this sample, this clone turned up a few times. This chain uses TRBV29-1 with TRBJ2-5; TRBD2 is a possible D gene (5 bases). Trimming removed 7 bases at V and 2 bases at J, with 11 bases between. The CDR3 runs 12 residues. The germline CDR1 and CDR2 sequences are SQVTM and ANQGSEA. The CDR3: CSGLRGQETQYF. The DNA of the CDR3 is TGCAGCGGCCTCCGGGGACAAGAGACCCAGTACTTC.

The V and J genes are TRBV15 and TRBJ1-2; D may be TRBD1 (5 bases). Germline V gene sequence: CDR1 LNHNV, CDR2 YYDKDF (reference sequence). V was trimmed by 2 bases and J by 0 bases, leaving 7 bases between them. The CDR3 sequence is 14 residues long. DNA of the CDR3: TGTGCCACCAGCAGACAGGGCGCTAACTATGGCTACACCTTC. It yields the protein CATSRQGANYGYTF.

This chain connects TRBV9 to TRBJ1-5; the D gene is possibly TRBD1 (6 bases). The germline gives CDR1 SGDLS, CDR2 YYNGEE. The CDR3 length is 14 residues. The V gene lost 0 bases and the J gene lost 7 bases, with 11 bases spanning the gap. CDR3 residues: CASSVEGGRQPQHF. The CDR3 DNA reads as TGTGCCAGCAGCGTAGAGGGGGGGAGGCAGCCCCAGCATTTT.

This chain links TRBV19 with TRBJ1-6, with unresolved D. The CDR3 is made up of 13 amino acids. Trimming took off 0 bases at V and 13 bases at J, with 10 bases between the two ends. Germline CDR1 reads LNHDA; CDR2 reads SQIVND (reference sequence). In DNA form, the CDR3 reads TGTGCCAGTAGTATAGACCCCCAGCGGCCCCTCCACTTT. Encoded protein: CASSIDPQRPLHF.

V and J are TRBV7-6 and TRBJ2-7; perhaps TRBD1 as D (5 bases). Trimming cost V 3 bases and J 5 bases, with 8 bases left between them. The V gene's germline CDR1 is SGHVS and CDR2 FNYEAQ. CDR3 length: 12 residues. The CDR3 loop reads CASSFQGDEQYF. In nucleotides, the CDR3 is TGTGCCAGCAGCTTTCAGGGCGACGAGCAGTACTTC.